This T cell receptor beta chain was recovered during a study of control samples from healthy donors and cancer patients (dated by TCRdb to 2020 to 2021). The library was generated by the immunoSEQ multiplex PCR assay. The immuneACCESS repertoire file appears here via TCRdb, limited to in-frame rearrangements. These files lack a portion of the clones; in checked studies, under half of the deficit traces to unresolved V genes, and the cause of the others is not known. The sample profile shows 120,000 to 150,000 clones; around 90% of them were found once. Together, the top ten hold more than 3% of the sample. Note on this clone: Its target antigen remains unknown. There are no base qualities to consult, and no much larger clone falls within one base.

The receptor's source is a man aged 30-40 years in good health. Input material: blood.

The CDR3 protein is CASRGTGESSPLHF. The nucleotide sequence is given as TGTGCCAGCAGGGGGACAGGGGAAAGCTCACCCCTCCACTTT. The chain is made from TRBV9 and TRBJ1-6; 10 central nucleotides agree with TRBD1. The CDR3 spans 14 residues, from the cysteine through the phenylalanine. The retained sequence is limited to the CDR3, 42 bases, with the frame set at the first base. V has 5 bases trimmed and J has 10 bases trimmed; junction bases matching no gene number 6. CDR1 and CDR2, looked up from the germline V gene, are SGDLS and YYNGEE.